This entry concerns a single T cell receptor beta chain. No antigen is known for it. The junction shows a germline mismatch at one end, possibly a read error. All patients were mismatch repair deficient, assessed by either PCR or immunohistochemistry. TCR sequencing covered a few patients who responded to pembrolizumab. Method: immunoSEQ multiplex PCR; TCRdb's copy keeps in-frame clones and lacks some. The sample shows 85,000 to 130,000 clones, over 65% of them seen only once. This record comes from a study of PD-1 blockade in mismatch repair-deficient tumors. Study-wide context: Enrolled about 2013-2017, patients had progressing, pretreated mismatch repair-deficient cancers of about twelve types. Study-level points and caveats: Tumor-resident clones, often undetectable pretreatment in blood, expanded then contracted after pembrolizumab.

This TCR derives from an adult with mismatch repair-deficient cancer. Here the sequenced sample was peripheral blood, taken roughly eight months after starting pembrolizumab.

CDR3 protein: CASSLAADTQYF. The CDR3 coding sequence is TGTGCCAGCAGCTTAGCGGCAGACACGCAGTATTTT. This rearrangement joins TRBV7-9 to TRBJ2-3; the D is unclear. Germline V CDR1 and CDR2: SEHNR, FQNEAQ (reference sequence). The CDR3 is 12 residues long.